A single sample gave rise to the 22 T cell receptor beta chains below, sequenced in a study of Graves' ophthalmopathy and Graves' hyperthyroidism. Transcripts of RNA were the source for amplifying TCR beta CDR3 regions. RT-PCR with HTBI primers came first, then second-round multiplex PCR. TCRdb used MiXCR to reprocess the multiplex PCR reads, holding one entry per CDR3 protein. Seen here are roughly 350,000 distinct CDR3 sequences, 17% observed once, and the top ten hold about 2.4%. Specimen: peripheral blood. All receptors derive from an adult woman with stable Graves' hyperthyroidism.

This clonotype was counted many times. The chain recombines TRBV7-2 with TRBJ2-7; 8 bases are a match to TRBD1. The CDR3 is made up of 16 amino acids. V shed 1 base, J shed 4 bases, and the junction held 9 bases outside the gene matches. Looked up from germline, CDR1 is SGHTA and CDR2 is FQGNSA. CDR3 sequence reads: CASSLDDRGRVYEQYF. The CDR3 DNA reads TGTGCCAGCAGCTTAGACGACAGGGGTAGGGTGTACGAGCAGTACTTC.

This clonotype was seen repeatedly, ten times or more. The rearrangement links TRBV6-2 or TRBV6-3 to TRBJ1-2, with TRBD1 identical over 9 bases. This CDR3 comprises 14 residues. V shed 8 bases and J 5 bases; nucleotides not matched to a gene: 9. Germline V gene sequence: CDR1 MNHEY, CDR2 SVGEGT. The CDR3, as DNA: TGTGCCAGCGTGGGACAGGGCTTCATTTATGGCTACACCTTC. This sequence encodes CASVGQGFIYGYTF.

At least ten counts were recorded for this clonotype. The V gene is TRBV4-3, the J gene TRBJ1-2; 7 bases align to TRBD1. The germline CDR1 and CDR2 sequences are LGHNA and YSLEER. The CDR3 consists of 12 residues. Trimming removed 6 bases from V and 5 bases from J; junction bases left unmatched: 3. As DNA, the CDR3 is TGCGCCAGCAGTGGGACAGATTATGGCTACACCTTC. It specifies CASSGTDYGYTF.

Many counts were recorded for this clonotype. The J gene is TRBJ1-5, the V gene TRBV6-2 or TRBV6-3; D remains unclear. This CDR3 has 15 residues. The germline V gene has CDR1 MNHEY and CDR2 SVGEGT. Trimming pared 6 bases from V and 1 base from J, leaving 13 bases between. The CDR3 nucleotides are TGTGCCAGCAGAACAGCTCCCGGGAGCAATCAGCCCCAGCATTTT. It yields the protein CASRTAPGSNQPQHF.

This clonotype was recorded many times. This chain links TRBV10-3 with TRBJ1-6, with unresolved D. V was pared by 2 bases and J by 3 bases, with 8 bases between. Germline CDR1 ENHRY, CDR2 SYGVKD. The CDR3 covers 15 residues. CDR3 region: CAISETGGYNSPLHF. The CDR3 coding sequence is TGTGCCATCAGTGAGACGGGAGGCTATAATTCACCCCTCCACTTT.

This clonotype was seen once. The genes are TRBV15 and TRBJ1-2; D might be TRBD1 (5 bases). The CDR3 consists of 15 residues. The V end was cut by 0 bases, the J end by 8 bases, with 16 bases between. Germline V gives CDR1 LNHNV, CDR2 YYDKDF (reference sequence). CDR3 loop: CATSRDEEGRHGYTF. CDR3 nucleotide sequence: TGTGCCACCAGCAGAGATGAAGAGGGACGGCACGGCTACACCTTC.

The CDR3 loop is CASSLVGTKETQYF. CDR3 in DNA: TGTGCCAGCAGCTTAGTCGGGACAAAAGAGACCCAGTACTTC. This rearrangement joins TRBV7-2 to TRBJ2-5; TRBD1 is a possible D gene (6 bases). V lost 1 base, J lost 3 bases, and 9 bases lay in between. Germline values: CDR1 SGHTA, CDR2 FQGNSA. The CDR3 has 14 amino acids.

This clonotype came up many times. J is TRBJ1-6 and V is TRBV9; no firm D call. Germline V lookup: CDR1 SGDLS, CDR2 YYNGEE. The germline V and J ends were trimmed by 2 bases and 5 bases, with 11 bases remaining between them. CDR3 size: 15 residues. Here the CDR3 reads CASSVSMGDNSPLHF. The CDR3 DNA follows: TGTGCCAGCAGCGTGTCGATGGGCGATAATTCACCCCTCCACTTT. The complete variable domain, with remaining parts taken from reference TRBV9 and TRBJ1-6, reads DSGVTQTPKHLITATGQRVTLRCSPRSGDLSVYWYQQSLDQGLQFLIQYYNGEERAKGNILERFSAQQFPDLHSELNLSSLELGDSALYFCASSVSMGDNSPLHFGNGTRLTVT.

This clonotype appeared many times. The chain has TRBV5-5 and TRBJ2-7; D may correspond to TRBD1 or TRBD2 (5 bases each). This CDR3 spans 14 amino acids. Germline lookup yields CDR1 SGHKS and CDR2 YYEKEE (reference sequence). With 3 bases removed from V and 7 bases from J, the gap between germline ends came to 17 bases. Here the CDR3 DNA reads TGTGCCAGCAGCTGGGCTCTCGCGAGGGGAGAGCAGTACTTC. It encodes CASSWALARGEQYF.

In its sample, this clonotype was seen a few times. This chain joins TRBV10-3 and TRBJ2-7; 9 bases match TRBD1. J gave up 4 bases and V 0 bases, and 10 bases lay outside the gene matches. This CDR3 has 17 amino acids. CDR1 and CDR2 (germline): ENHRY, SYGVKD. The CDR3 DNA reads TGTGCCATCAGTGAGTCTCGCTTTGACAGGGGGATATACGAGCAGTACTTC. This encodes CAISESRFDRGIYEQYF.

This clonotype was seen at least ten times. A read error may produce the germline difference seen at one junction end. J is TRBJ2-5 and V is TRBV7-7; 8 nucleotides align to TRBD2. Germline loops: CDR1 SSHAT, CDR2 FNYEAQ (reference sequence). The length of the CDR3 is 14 residues. This CDR3 reads CASSYSGRGETQYF. CDR3 DNA: TGTGCTAGCAGCTACAGCGGGAGAGGAGAGACCCAGTACTTC.

This clonotype was recorded at least ten times. The chain couples TRBV2 to TRBJ2-7; D remains unclear. The length of the CDR3 is 13 residues. Trimming left V 4 bases short and J 4 bases short, with 11 bases between. Germline V gives CDR1 SNHLY, CDR2 FYNNEI. This CDR3 reads CASSVGGVYEQYF. The CDR3 DNA follows: TGTGCCAGCAGTGTCGGTGGAGTATACGAGCAGTACTTC.

This clonotype was seen repeatedly, ten times or more. V is TRBV28 and J is TRBJ2-5; D remains unclear. Trimming removed 4 bases at V and 1 base at J, with 13 bases between. Germline CDR1 MDHEN, CDR2 SYDVKM. This CDR3 has 15 residues. As DNA, the CDR3 is TGTGCCAGCAGTTCCTTGGCAGCCCTCCAAGAGACCCAGTACTTC. Residues: CASSSLAALQETQYF.

Many counts were recorded for this clonotype. The chain carries TRBV18 and TRBJ2-5; 9 nucleotides line up with TRBD1. Losses at the gene ends were 3 bases for V and 3 bases for J; bases not matched to a gene: 8. From germline, CDR1 is KGHSH and CDR2 LQKENI. The length of the CDR3 is 16 residues. As DNA, the CDR3 is TGTGCCAGCTCACCGACCCTGAGGACAGGGGAAGAGACCCAGTACTTC. Translated, it gives CASSPTLRTGEETQYF.

The table lists this clonotype with many counts. V gene TRBV27 combines with J gene TRBJ2-5, with TRBD1 matching over 7 bases. Germline CDR1 reads MNHEY; CDR2 reads SMNVEV (reference sequence). J lost 5 bases, V lost 0 bases, and 6 bases had no gene match. The CDR3 sequence is 15 residues long. In nucleotides, the CDR3 is TGTGCCAGCAGTTTATCAACAGGGGATTGGGAGACCCAGTACTTC. Its translation: CASSLSTGDWETQYF.

The chain recombines TRBV19 with TRBJ2-2; D is uncertain. Germline V gives CDR1 LNHDA, CDR2 SQIVND (reference sequence). CDR3 length: 11 residues. V was shortened by 9 bases and J by 8 bases, with 10 bases between the two germline ends. The chain's CDR3 is CASQSGGELFF. CDR3 in DNA: TGTGCCAGCCAGTCCGGGGGGGAGCTGTTTTTT.

Points on this clonotype: A read error may produce the germline difference seen at one junction end. CDR3 DNA: TGTGCCAGCACTGAACTCTGGGAGGGCTGGGAGACCCTGTACTTC. This encodes CASTELWEGWETLYF. The genes are TRBV6-1 and TRBJ2-5, with 7 bases that match TRBD2. This CDR3 has 15 residues. Germline CDR1 reads MNHNS; CDR2 reads SASEGT.

This clonotype was recorded many times. V is TRBV19 and J is TRBJ2-5; 12 positions match TRBD1. V lost 3 bases and J lost 5; bases outside the gene matches: 4. Germline assignment: CDR1 LNHDA and CDR2 SQIVND (reference sequence). The CDR3 loop spans 15 amino acids. The DNA of the CDR3 is TGTGCCAGTAGTATCGGGACAGGGGGCGCGGAGACCCAGTACTTC. It is translated as CASSIGTGGAETQYF.

This clonotype was observed at least ten times. J is TRBJ2-7 and V is TRBV2; D call uncertain. V dropped 0 bases and J dropped 3 bases, with 12 bases sitting between them. This CDR3 has 15 residues. In germline, CDR1 is SNHLY, CDR2 FYNNEI. CDR3 residues: CASSEASRLNYEQYF. The CDR3 DNA reads as TGTGCCAGCAGTGAAGCGAGTAGACTGAACTACGAGCAGTACTTC.

Many counts were recorded for this clonotype. One junction end does not reproduce the germline sequence, and a read error may be involved. V gene TRBV28 combines with J gene TRBJ2-7, with D hard to call. The CDR3 loop spans 13 amino acids. Germline V gene data show CDR1 as MDHEN and CDR2 as SYDVKM. The CDR3 region is CASSLLISHEQYF. The DNA of the CDR3 is TGTGCCAGCAGTTTACTCATCTCCCACGAGCAGTACTTC.

This clonotype came up a few times. CDR3 residues: CASSLNTGLREQYF. Written as DNA, the CDR3 is TGTGCCAGCAGCTTAAATACAGGCCTTCGCGAGCAGTACTTC. J is TRBJ2-7 and V is TRBV7-9, with D possibly matching TRBD1 (5 bases). CDR3 length: 14 residues. Germline V gene lookup returns CDR1 SEHNR and CDR2 FQNEAQ (reference sequence). V gave up 2 bases and J gave up 6 bases, with 14 bases separating them.

This clonotype has only one observation. The genes are TRBV30 and TRBJ1-3; D is ambiguous. This CDR3 spans 15 amino acids. In germline, CDR1 is GTSNPN, CDR2 SVGIG (reference sequence). V lost 4 bases, J lost 4 bases, and 17 bases lay in between. The CDR3 DNA sequence: TGTGCCTGGAAAGAGGGTCTGACGGGAGGAAACACCATATATTTT. Its protein product is CAWKEGLTGGNTIYF.